This TCR beta chain was captured by sequencing in a study of early T cells in non-severe SARS-CoV-2 infection. Study overall: Whole-blood bulk RNA, unsorted, was sequenced, and chains were unpaired.

Study-wide points: VDJdb matching skewed toward anti-spike CD8 responses, missing private and CD4 specificities.

Individually, cDNA molecules had unique molecular identifiers attached to them. TCRdb used MiXCR to reprocess the 5' RACE reads, holding one entry per CDR3 protein. The table lists 65,000 to 95,000 distinct CDR3 sequences, less than 15% of them singletons. CDR1 LGHDT and CDR2 YNNKEL come from the germline V gene (reference sequence). V lost 5 bases and J lost 4; bases outside the gene matches: 3. This CDR3 comprises 14 residues. In regard to this clonotype: Its target is unknown.

The receptor comes from an adult who was a healthcare worker with PCR-confirmed SARS-CoV-2 infection or an uninfected control (not recorded which). The donor label of this sample is uncertain. Material: whole blood, obtained at baseline. The chain joins TRBV3-1 to TRBJ1-2; 11 bases agree with TRBD1. CDR3 nucleotide sequence: TGTGCCAGCAGCATCGGGACAGGGGGCTATGGCTACACCTTC. Translation: CASSIGTGGYGYTF.